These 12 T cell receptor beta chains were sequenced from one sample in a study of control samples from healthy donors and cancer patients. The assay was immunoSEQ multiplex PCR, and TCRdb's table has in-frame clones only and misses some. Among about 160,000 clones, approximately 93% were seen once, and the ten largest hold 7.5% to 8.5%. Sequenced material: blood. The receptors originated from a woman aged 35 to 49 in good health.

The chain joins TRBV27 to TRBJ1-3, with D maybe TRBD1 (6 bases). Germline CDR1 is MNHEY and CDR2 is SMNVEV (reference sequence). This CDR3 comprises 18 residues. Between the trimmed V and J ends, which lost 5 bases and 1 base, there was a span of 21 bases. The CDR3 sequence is CASSRTPGHGTSGNTIYF. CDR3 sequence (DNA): TGTGCCAGCAGTCGGACACCGGGACACGGAACTTCTGGAAACACCATATATTTT.

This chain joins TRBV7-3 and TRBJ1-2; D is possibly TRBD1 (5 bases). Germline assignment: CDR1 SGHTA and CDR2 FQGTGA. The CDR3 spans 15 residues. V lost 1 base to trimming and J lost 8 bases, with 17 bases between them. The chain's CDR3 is CASSLNPGEWNGYTF. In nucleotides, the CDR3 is TGTGCCAGCAGCTTAAACCCGGGGGAGTGGAACGGCTACACCTTC.

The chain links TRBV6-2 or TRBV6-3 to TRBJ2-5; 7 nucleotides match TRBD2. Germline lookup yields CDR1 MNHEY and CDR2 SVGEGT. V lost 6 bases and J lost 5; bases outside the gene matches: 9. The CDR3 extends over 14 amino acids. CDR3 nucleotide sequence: TGTGCCAGCAGCCTCCTAGCGGTGGGGGAGACCCAGTACTTC. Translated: CASSLLAVGETQYF.

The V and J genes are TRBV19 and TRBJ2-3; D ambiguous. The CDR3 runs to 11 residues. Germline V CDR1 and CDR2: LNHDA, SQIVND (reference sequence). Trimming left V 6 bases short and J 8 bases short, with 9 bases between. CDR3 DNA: TGTGCCAGTAGAAGGTATGGTACGCAGTATTTT. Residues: CASRRYGTQYF.

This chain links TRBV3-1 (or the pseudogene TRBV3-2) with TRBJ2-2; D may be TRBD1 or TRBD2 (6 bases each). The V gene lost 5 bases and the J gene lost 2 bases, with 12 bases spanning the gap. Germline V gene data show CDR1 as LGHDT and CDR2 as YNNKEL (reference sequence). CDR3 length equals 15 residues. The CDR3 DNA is TGTGCCAGCAGCGAAAGGGGGGCAAACACCGGGGAGCTGTTTTTT. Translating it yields CASSERGANTGELFF.

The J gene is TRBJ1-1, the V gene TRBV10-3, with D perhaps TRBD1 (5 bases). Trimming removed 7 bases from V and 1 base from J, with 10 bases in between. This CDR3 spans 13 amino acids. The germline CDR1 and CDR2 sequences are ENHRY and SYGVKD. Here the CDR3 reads CAITTRENTEAFF. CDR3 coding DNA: TGTGCCATCACTACCAGGGAGAACACTGAAGCTTTCTTT.

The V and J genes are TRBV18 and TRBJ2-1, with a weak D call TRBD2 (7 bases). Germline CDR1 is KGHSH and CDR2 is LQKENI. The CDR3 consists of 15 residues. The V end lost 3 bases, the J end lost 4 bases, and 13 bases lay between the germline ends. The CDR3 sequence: CASSPEGRGYNEQFF. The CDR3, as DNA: TGTGCCAGCTCACCCGAGGGGAGGGGGTACAATGAGCAGTTCTTC.

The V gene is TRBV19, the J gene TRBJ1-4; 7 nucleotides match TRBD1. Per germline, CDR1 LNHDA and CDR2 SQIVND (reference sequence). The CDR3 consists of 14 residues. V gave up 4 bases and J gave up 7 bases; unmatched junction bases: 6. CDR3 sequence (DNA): TGTGCCAGTAGTACTACAGGGGCTCTTGAAAAACTGTTTTTT. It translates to CASSTTGALEKLFF.

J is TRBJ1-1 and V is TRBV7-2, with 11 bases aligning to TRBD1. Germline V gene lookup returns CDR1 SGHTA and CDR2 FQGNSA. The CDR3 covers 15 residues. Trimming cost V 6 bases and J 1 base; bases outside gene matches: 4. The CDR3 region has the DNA TGTGCCAGCAGTTGGACAGGGGGCGCGAACACTGAAGCTTTCTTT. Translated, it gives CASSWTGGANTEAFF.

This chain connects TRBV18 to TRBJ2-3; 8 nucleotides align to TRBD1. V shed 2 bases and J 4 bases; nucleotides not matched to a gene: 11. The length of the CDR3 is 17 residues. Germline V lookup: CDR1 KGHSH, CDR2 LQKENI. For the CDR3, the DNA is TGTGCCAGCTCACCAGTATCAGGGGGCGCTTTCGCAGATACGCAGTATTTT. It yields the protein CASSPVSGGAFADTQYF. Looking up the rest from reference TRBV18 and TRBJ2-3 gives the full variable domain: NAGVMQNPRHLVRRRGQEARLRCSPMKGHSHVYWYRQLPEEGLKFMVYLQKENIIDESGMPKERFSAEFPKEGPSILRIQQVVRGDSAAYFCASSPVSGGAFADTQYFGPGTRLTVL.

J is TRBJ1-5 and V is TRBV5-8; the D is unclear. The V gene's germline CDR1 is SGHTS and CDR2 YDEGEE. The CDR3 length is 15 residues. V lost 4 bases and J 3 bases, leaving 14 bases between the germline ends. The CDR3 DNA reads TGTGCCAGCAGCCTTGAGGGCCGCCTCAATCAGCCCCAGCATTTT. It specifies CASSLEGRLNQPQHF.

The CDR3 region is CASSLLGRNSPLHF. CDR3 DNA: TGTGCCAGCAGCTTGCTCGGTAGGAATTCACCCCTCCACTTT. V is TRBV5-5 and J is TRBJ1-6; D unresolved. Germline lookup yields CDR1 SGHKS and CDR2 YYEKEE (reference sequence). The CDR3 totals 14 residues. With 1 base removed from V and 7 bases from J, the gap between germline ends came to 9 bases.